Listed below are T cell receptor beta chains from one sample, sequenced in a study of blood T cell repertoires in COVID-19. Generated by immunoSEQ multiplex PCR, the TCRdb table keeps only in-frame clones and is missing some. The table lists about 270,000 clones, approximately 92% of them singletons. Sample: PBMCs or T cells enriched from blood (not recorded which). These receptor sequences come from a woman aged 18-29 years who had recovered from COVID-19. The CDR3 runs from the conserved cysteine through the conserved F or W. D genes are given only for firm matches. Clone size, where shown, is once, few, many, or a class for clones that have expanded.

once	TRBJ1-1	TRBV5-1	-	CASSLVSQDTEAFF	TGCGCCAGCAGCTTGGTGAGCCAGGATACTGAAGCTTTCTTT
-	TRBJ1-6	TRBV27	-	CASSFSQSSYNSPLHF	TGTGCCAGCAGTTTCTCACAGAGCTCCTATAATTCACCCCTCCACTTT
-	TRBJ2-2	TRBV19	TRBD2	CASSINGGTAGELFF	TGTGCCAGTAGTATTAACGGGGGGACGGCCGGGGAGCTGTTTTTT
-	TRBJ1-2	TRBV9	-	CASSVGISWRDGYTF	TGTGCCAGCAGCGTAGGGATTTCATGGAGGGATGGCTACACCTTC
once	TRBJ2-1	TRBV2	TRBD2	CASSGEMTSGVREQFF	TGTGCCAGCAGTGGGGAAATGACTAGCGGGGTACGGGAGCAGTTCTTC
-	TRBJ1-6	TRBV11-1	TRBD1	CASSSGTGRSPLHF	TGTGCCAGCAGCTCCGGGACAGGGAGATCACCCCTCCACTTT
-	TRBJ2-3	TRBV11-2	TRBD1	CASSLVVRTGQSTDTQYF	TGTGCCAGCAGCTTAGTAGTCCGGACAGGGCAGAGCACAGATACGCAGTATTTT
-	TRBJ2-2	TRBV24-1	TRBD2	CATSDQRGVNTGELFF	TGTGCCACCAGTGACCAGCGGGGGGTGAACACCGGGGAGCTGTTTTTT
-	TRBJ1-2	TRBV6-2/TRBV6-3	-	CASSRPGSLDGYTF	TGTGCCAGCAGTCGCCCCGGGTCCCTCGACGGCTACACCTTC
-	TRBJ1-2	TRBV5-1	TRBD1	CASSLRTGGSYGYTF	TGCGCCAGCAGCCTGCGGACAGGGGGGAGCTATGGCTACACCTTC
-	TRBJ2-5	TRBV2	-	CASSPLAGPPTQYF	TGTGCCAGCAGTCCCTTGGCGGGGCCGCCGACCCAGTACTTC
-	TRBJ2-3	TRBV11-2	TRBD2	CASTSSGAPAYF	TGTGCCAGCACCTCTAGCGGGGCCCCTGCGTATTTT
-	TRBJ2-3	TRBV19	-	CASSLLQGADTQYF	TGTGCCAGTAGCCTACTACAGGGAGCAGATACGCAGTATTTT
-	TRBJ2-5	TRBV15	TRBD1	CATSGKGDRGWETQYF	TGTGCCACCAGCGGAAAGGGGGACAGGGGTTGGGAGACCCAGTACTTC
-	TRBJ1-2	TRBV15	-	CATSRALQGGGGYTF	TGTGCCACCAGCAGAGCTTTACAGGGTGGAGGTGGCTACACCTTC
-	TRBJ1-2	TRBV4-1	-	CASSQDPQDLSGYTF	TGCGCCAGCAGCCAAGATCCCCAGGATTTGAGTGGCTACACCTTC
-	TRBJ1-3	TRBV2	-	CASRYRTIADTIYF	TGTGCCAGCAGGTATCGGACAATTGCTGACACCATATATTTT
-	TRBJ1-2	TRBV7-6	-	CASSPTGNYGYTF	TGTGCCAGCAGTCCTACAGGGAACTATGGCTACACCTTC
-	TRBJ2-3	TRBV5-1	TRBD2	CASSTGGLAGGETDTQYF	TGCGCCAGCAGCACCGGGGGACTAGCGGGGGGCGAGACAGATACGCAGTATTTT
-	TRBJ2-4	TRBV7-6	TRBD2	CASSWRTPEGGWAKNIQYF	TGTGCCAGCAGCTGGCGGACACCCGAGGGAGGGTGGGCCAAAAACATTCAGTACTTC
-	TRBJ2-3	TRBV12-3/TRBV12-4	-	CASSFSEPDTQYF	TGTGCCAGCAGTTTCTCGGAGCCGGATACGCAGTATTTT
once	TRBJ1-1	TRBV12-3/TRBV12-4	-	CASRPVESTEAFF	TGTGCCAGCAGACCCGTGGAGAGCACTGAAGCTTTCTTT
-	TRBJ1-1	TRBV5-1	-	CASSLYGLGAGDTEAFF	TGCGCCAGCAGCTTGTACGGTCTCGGGGCGGGGGACACTGAAGCTTTCTTT
-	TRBJ2-7	TRBV20-1	TRBD2	CSASSSDRGVSYEQYF	TGCAGTGCTAGTTCTTCTGATCGGGGGGTATCCTACGAGCAGTACTTC
-	TRBJ2-3	TRBV11-2	-	CASSRGTDTQYF	TGTGCCAGCAGTCGAGGGACAGATACGCAGTATTTT
-	TRBJ2-4	TRBV7-9	TRBD2	CASAGDLAKNIQYF	TGTGCCAGTGCGGGGGATCTAGCCAAAAACATTCAGTACTTC
-	TRBJ2-1	TRBV13	TRBD1	CASRGDRGPLNEQFF	TGTGCCAGCCGAGGGGACAGGGGGCCCCTCAATGAGCAGTTCTTC
-	TRBJ1-5	TRBV12-3/TRBV12-4	TRBD1	CASTRDRDQPQHF	TGTGCCAGCACCAGAGACAGGGATCAGCCCCAGCATTTT
-	TRBJ1-2	TRBV4-1	TRBD1	CASSQGAGGMYGYTF	TGCGCCAGCAGCCAAGGGGCAGGGGGCATGTATGGCTACACCTTC
-	TRBJ2-2	TRBV11-2	-	CASSSTPSNGELFF	TGTGCCAGCAGCTCAACCCCCAGTAACGGGGAGCTGTTTTTT
-	TRBJ2-7	TRBV5-6	TRBD1	CASSFWDRPYEQYF	TGTGCCAGCAGCTTCTGGGACAGACCCTACGAGCAGTACTTC